The 8 T cell receptor beta chains below were found in one sample sequenced in a study of quantifying T cell responses using KT2 cells. Across the study: Reverse transcription used primers in the TCR alpha and beta constant regions.

The cDNA 3' end received a ligated oligonucleotide with a UMI. An equimolar mix of RC1.1 and RC1.2 primed the beta chain across TRBC1 and TRBC2. TCRdb redid the calling of the UMI-ligation and nested PCR reads with MiXCR, one entry per CDR3 protein. The table has approximately 57,000 distinct CDR3 sequences, over 9% seen once; the top ten hold roughly 9.9%. Sample: PBMCs spiked with cells of the T cell clone KT2. The source of these receptors is a human donor.

There are a few counts of this clonotype. This chain uses TRBV12-3 or TRBV12-4 with TRBJ2-2, with a weak D call TRBD1 (5 bases). V lost 5 bases and J 1 base, leaving 11 bases between the germline ends. This CDR3 spans 15 amino acids. CDR3 DNA: TGTGCCAGCAGTCGCGGACAACGGAACACCGGGGAGCTGTTTTTT. Translating gives CASSRGQRNTGELFF.

This clonotype was detected only a few times. CDR3 in DNA: TGTGCCAGCAAGATTTCCCTAGCGGGAGTCGAGACCGGGGAGCTGTTTTTT. Residues: CASKISLAGVETGELFF. The chain combines TRBV6-5 with TRBJ2-2; 10 bases align to TRBD2. The CDR3 is 17 amino acids. J was trimmed by 5 bases and V by 7 bases; bases with no gene match: 13. CDR1 is MNHEY and CDR2 is SVGAGI in the germline V gene.

The chain links TRBV2 to TRBJ1-1, with TRBD1 matching 7 bases. Germline CDR1 and CDR2: SNHLY and FYNNEI. J was trimmed by 0 bases and V by 6 bases; bases with no gene match: 7. The CDR3 covers 15 residues. In DNA form, the CDR3 reads TGTGCCAGCAGCCCTGACAGGGCATTGAACACTGAAGCTTTCTTT. Translation gives CASSPDRALNTEAFF.

In this sample, this clonotype turned up a few times. This chain connects TRBV6-1 to TRBJ1-5; tentatively, D is TRBD1 (5 bases). This CDR3 contains 15 residues. The V end lost 6 bases, the J end lost 5 bases, and 17 bases lay between the germline ends. Germline V CDR1 and CDR2: MNHNS, SASEGT. The CDR3 nucleotides read TGTGCCAGCAGGGGTCGACTGCTAGGGGATCAGCCCCAGCATTTT. It is translated as CASRGRLLGDQPQHF.

There are many counts of this clonotype. The chain uses TRBV12-3 or TRBV12-4 and TRBJ1-6; D perhaps matches TRBD1 (5 bases). Trimming left V 4 bases short and J 0 bases short, with 13 bases between. CDR3 size: 17 residues. The CDR3 nucleotides read TGTGCCAGCAGTTCAACAGGCGAAAGCTCCTATAATTCACCCCTCCACTTT. This gives the protein CASSSTGESSYNSPLHF.

The gene calls are TRBV10-2 and TRBJ2-3; maybe TRBD1 (5 bases). The V gene's germline CDR1 is WSHSY and CDR2 SAAADI. Trimming shortened V by 9 bases and J by 0 bases, and 10 bases separated the two germline ends. The length of the CDR3 is 13 residues. This CDR3 is CASRQFSTDTQYF. CDR3 nucleotide sequence: TGCGCCAGTCGACAGTTTAGCACAGATACGCAGTATTTT.

This clonotype was observed a few times. This chain links TRBV2 with TRBJ2-7; D ambiguous. In germline, CDR1 is SNHLY, CDR2 FYNNEI. V was trimmed by 7 bases and J by 0 bases, leaving 10 bases between them. The CDR3 is made up of 13 amino acids. The CDR3 DNA is TGTGCCAGCATAAGACTTACCTCCTACGAGCAGTACTTC. As protein: CASIRLTSYEQYF. The full variable domain, completed using reference TRBV2 and TRBJ2-7, is EPEVTQTPSHQVTQMGQEVILRCVPISNHLYFYWYRQILGQKVEFLVSFYNNEISEKSEIFDDQFSVERPDGSNFTLKIRSTKLEDSAMYFCASIRLTSYEQYFGPGTRLTVT.

The genes are TRBV23-1 and TRBJ1-5, with D maybe TRBD1 (5 bases). TRBV23-1 is an ORF; its function is uncertain. V lost 4 bases to trimming and J lost 0 bases, with 13 bases between them. The CDR3 covers 16 residues. The CDR3 loop reads CASSPAGEYSNQPQHF. CDR3 DNA sequence: TGCGCCAGCAGTCCTGCGGGGGAGTATAGCAATCAGCCCCAGCATTTT.